The 26 T cell receptor beta chains listed next were all sequenced from one sample in a study of CD8 T cells in Susac syndrome (dated by TCRdb to the late 2010s). Libraries were constructed by the immunoSEQ multiplex PCR assay. RNA was extracted using the RNeasy kit, and about 0.45 to 1 ug of the RNA was reverse transcribed with random hexamers. Clones were called with MiXCR by TCRdb after fastp trimmed the public reads at Q25, and only in-frame beta chains were retained. For every CDR3 protein sequence, its rows merge into one entry that carries the most common genes and DNA. This sample gives under 85,000 distinct CDR3 sequences in total; roughly 94% of them show up just once. Of the sample, 0.56% falls within the top ten clones. Sequenced sample: CD8+ T cells from PBMCs. The receptors here all came from a human donor with multiple sclerosis.

The gene calls are TRBV27 and TRBJ2-7, with 7 bases identical to TRBD1. Germline V gives CDR1 MNHEY, CDR2 SMNVEV (reference sequence). The length of the CDR3 is 12 residues. J was trimmed by 8 bases and V by 7 bases; bases with no gene match: 8. Here the CDR3 reads CASTNRGLKQYF. CDR3 nucleotide sequence: TGTGCCAGCACCAACAGGGGCCTGAAGCAGTACTTC.

The J gene is TRBJ2-7, the V gene TRBV9; TRBD1 matches 8 bases. Germline values: CDR1 SGDLS, CDR2 YYNGEE. V was clipped by 4 bases and J by 2 bases; unmatched bases: 14. The CDR3 spans 17 residues. DNA for the CDR3: TGTGCCAGCAGCCCCCGCCTCCTCTCGGGACAGGCCTACGAGCAGTACTTC. Amino acids: CASSPRLLSGQAYEQYF.

Only one count was recorded for this clonotype. This chain uses TRBV15 with TRBJ2-7, with unresolved D. Looked up from germline, CDR1 is LNHNV and CDR2 is YYDKDF (reference sequence). The CDR3 contains 15 residues. V was cut by 0 bases and J by 4 bases, with 13 bases left in between. CDR3 sequence (DNA): TGTGCCACCAGCAGAGAATCCGGGCAGCTGTACGAGCAGTACTTC. Translating gives CATSRESGQLYEQYF. Supplemented by reference TRBV15 and TRBJ2-7, the full variable domain reads DAMVIQNPRYQVTQFGKPVTLSCSQTLNHNVMYWYQQKSSQAPKLLFHYYDKDFNNEADTPDNFQSRRPNTSFCFLDIRSPGLGDTAMYLCATSRESGQLYEQYFGPGTRLTVT.

This clonotype is a singleton in its sample. This sequence joins TRBV27 and TRBJ1-5; D gene ambiguous. The CDR3 covers 14 residues. Germline V gene sequence: CDR1 MNHEY, CDR2 SMNVEV (reference sequence). Trimming took 2 bases from V and 6 from J, leaving 11 bases between them. The DNA for the CDR3 is TGTGCCAGCAGTTTAGGGCTCCCGGGTCAGCCCCAGCATTTT. Translation: CASSLGLPGQPQHF.

This clonotype was picked up a small number of times. The chain joins TRBV6-5 to TRBJ2-5; 8 nucleotides agree with TRBD1. Trimming at V came to 0 bases and at J to 4 bases, leaving 4 bases not matched to a gene. The CDR3 length is 15 residues. Germline CDR1 is MNHEY and CDR2 is SVGAGI. CDR3 bases: TGTGCCAGCAGTTACTCGGAACAGGGGGGAGAGACCCAGTACTTC. Translated, it gives CASSYSEQGGETQYF.

The chain links TRBV13 to TRBJ2-3, with unresolved D. Germline V gene lookup returns CDR1 PRHDT and CDR2 FYEKMQ (reference sequence). The CDR3 contains 14 residues. V was pared by 5 bases and J by 5 bases, with 14 bases between. The CDR3 here is CASSPWTDGDTQYF. CDR3 bases: TGTGCCAGCAGCCCTTGGACCGACGGAGATACGCAGTATTTT. The full variable domain, its missing parts supplied by reference TRBV13 and TRBJ2-3, is AAGVIQSPRHLIKEKRETATLKCYPIPRHDTVYWYQQGPGQDPQFLISFYEKMQSDKGSIPDRFSAQQFSDYHSELNMSSLELGDSALYFCASSPWTDGDTQYFGPGTRLTVL.

The rearrangement uses TRBV3-1 and TRBJ2-5; D might be TRBD2 (6 bases). The CDR3 loop spans 13 amino acids. Germline values: CDR1 LGHDT, CDR2 YNNKEL (reference sequence). The germline V and J ends were trimmed by 6 bases and 5 bases, with 13 bases remaining between them. The CDR3 DNA sequence: TGTGCCAGCAGTCTAACAGGAGGGGAGACCCAGTACTTC. Residues: CASSLTGGETQYF.

Here the CDR3 DNA reads TGCAGTGCTAGAGTTCGGGGAGGACCCTACAATGAGCAGTTCTTC. Protein: CSARVRGGPYNEQFF. The rearrangement joins TRBV20-1 to TRBJ2-1, with a possible D match to TRBD2 (6 bases). V was clipped by 1 base and J by 2 bases, with 12 bases between them. The V gene's germline CDR1 is DFQATT and CDR2 SNEGSKA (reference sequence). CDR3 size: 15 residues.

This chain connects TRBV30 to TRBJ1-5; D ambiguous. Trimming took off 1 base at V and 8 bases at J, with 15 bases between the two ends. CDR1 GTSNPN and CDR2 SVGIG come from the germline V gene (reference sequence). This CDR3 comprises 14 residues. CDR3 DNA: TGTGCCTGGAGTGGGGATACGGGTGCGGAGCCCCAGCATTTT. It codes for CAWSGDTGAEPQHF.

The V gene is TRBV19, the J gene TRBJ2-1; D gene uncertain. Per germline, CDR1 LNHDA and CDR2 SQIVND (reference sequence). The CDR3 loop spans 12 amino acids. The V end lost 3 bases, the J end lost 7 bases, and 7 bases lay between the germline ends. CDR3 DNA: TGTGCCAGTAGTATCGGGTCTAATGAGCAGTTCTTC. This gives the protein CASSIGSNEQFF.

The J gene is TRBJ2-7, the V gene TRBV10-3; D is unclear. The germline CDR1 and CDR2 sequences are ENHRY and SYGVKD. This CDR3 comprises 13 residues. V was cut by 4 bases and J by 2 bases, with 9 bases left in between. In DNA form, the CDR3 reads TGTGCCATCAGTGGACTGATAGCCTACGAGCAGTACTTC. It translates to CAISGLIAYEQYF.

The CDR3 reads CASSFPGAGNTIYF. CDR3 in DNA: TGTGCCAGCAGTTTTCCCGGGGCTGGAAACACCATATATTTT. The chain is built from TRBV28 and TRBJ1-3; D ambiguous. The CDR3 spans 14 residues. V was pared by 3 bases and J by 2 bases, with 8 bases between. Germline V gives CDR1 MDHEN, CDR2 SYDVKM.

This chain links TRBV7-3 with TRBJ2-1; D is ambiguous. Germline loops: CDR1 SGHTA, CDR2 FQGTGA. V was cut by 3 bases and J by 0 bases, with 9 bases left in between. This CDR3 contains 15 residues. The CDR3 bases are TGTGCCAGCAGCTTCGGCCTGTTCTCCTACAATGAGCAGTTCTTC. Translating gives CASSFGLFSYNEQFF.

This clonotype was found once. The chain uses TRBV19 and TRBJ2-7, with D unresolved. V lost 3 bases, J lost 2 bases, and 11 bases lay in between. The CDR3 covers 14 residues. The germline gives CDR1 LNHDA, CDR2 SQIVND (reference sequence). CDR3 region: CASSISPGTYEQYF. In DNA, the CDR3 is TGTGCCAGTAGTATTTCCCCCGGAACCTACGAGCAGTACTTC. The variable domain in full, with the rest retrieved from reference TRBV19 and TRBJ2-7, is DGGITQSPKYLFRKEGQNVTLSCEQNLNHDAMYWYRQDPGQGLRLIYYSQIVNDFQKGDIAEGYSVSREKKESFPLTVTSAQKNPTAFYLCASSISPGTYEQYFGPGTRLTVT.

The CDR3 here is CASSSEIYNSPLHF. For the CDR3, the DNA is TGTGCCAGCAGCTCGGAGATCTATAATTCACCCCTCCACTTT. This chain links TRBV14 with TRBJ1-6; D unresolved. CDR1 and CDR2 from the germline V gene are SGHDN and FVKESK. The CDR3 is made up of 14 amino acids. Trimming shortened V by 5 bases and J by 3 bases, and 8 bases separated the two germline ends.

The chain uses TRBV3-1 and TRBJ2-3, with a weak D call TRBD2 (6 bases). The CDR3 runs 20 residues. The V gene's germline CDR1 is LGHDT and CDR2 YNNKEL (reference sequence). Trimming cost V 0 bases and J 3 bases, with 25 bases left between them. The DNA for the CDR3 is TGTGCCAGCAGCCAAGATTTCGGCTATCGCGGGGTGGGGGAGACAGATACGCAGTATTTT. This gives the protein CASSQDFGYRGVGETDTQYF.

In DNA, the CDR3 is TGTGCCAGCAGTCCATGGACAGGGTGGTACGAGCAGTACTTC. Translation: CASSPWTGWYEQYF. The chain carries TRBV27 and TRBJ2-7, with 8 bases matching TRBD1. With 5 bases clipped from V and 4 bases from J, the junction kept 7 bases outside the gene matches. CDR3 length: 14 residues. Germline V gene lookup returns CDR1 MNHEY and CDR2 SMNVEV (reference sequence).

This chain uses TRBV20-1 with TRBJ2-7, with D possibly being TRBD2 (5 bases). V lost 1 base to trimming and J lost 3 bases, with 16 bases between them. The CDR3 loop spans 15 amino acids. Germline CDR1 reads DFQATT; CDR2 reads SNEGSKA (reference sequence). The CDR3 region has the DNA TGCAGTGCTAGAGTGGTGGGTAGCGCGGACTACGAGCAGTACTTC. Protein product: CSARVVGSADYEQYF.

The chain is built from TRBV28 and TRBJ2-5; D is ambiguous. V was trimmed by 3 bases and J by 4 bases, leaving 3 bases between them. Germline V gene lookup returns CDR1 MDHEN and CDR2 SYDVKM. This CDR3 has 11 residues. The chain's CDR3 is CASSLVETQYF. CDR3 nucleotides: TGTGCCAGCAGTTTGGTAGAGACCCAGTACTTC.

This chain connects TRBV19 to TRBJ2-7, with 8 bases that match TRBD2. Germline V lookup: CDR1 LNHDA, CDR2 SQIVND (reference sequence). This CDR3 region has 14 residues. Losses at the gene ends were 2 bases for V and 7 bases for J; bases not matched to a gene: 7. DNA for the CDR3: TGTGCCAGTAGTATACAGACTAGCGCCCCGGAGCAGTACTTC. It yields the protein CASSIQTSAPEQYF.

V and J are TRBV27 and TRBJ2-1; 10 bases line up with TRBD2. The CDR3 has 14 amino acids. The germline gives CDR1 MNHEY, CDR2 SMNVEV (reference sequence). Losses at the gene ends were 6 bases for V and 6 bases for J; bases not matched to a gene: 5. For the CDR3, the DNA is TGTGCCAGCAGGCTAGCGGGGGAGGGCAATGAGCAGTTCTTC. This gives the protein CASRLAGEGNEQFF.

The chain links TRBV12-3 or TRBV12-4 to TRBJ1-1, with D maybe TRBD1 (5 bases). V was clipped by 3 bases and J by 1 base, with 9 bases between them. The CDR3 covers 14 residues. The CDR3 nucleotides read TGTGCCAGCAGTTTGAGGCAGGGGAACACTGAAGCTTTCTTT. Residues: CASSLRQGNTEAFF.

The V and J genes are TRBV9 and TRBJ1-6, with a tentative D call TRBD1 (5 bases). The length of the CDR3 is 15 residues. Germline-derived CDR1 and CDR2 are SGDLS and YYNGEE. Between the trimmed V and J ends, which lost 4 bases and 8 bases, there was a span of 16 bases. This chain's CDR3 is CASSPGDGADSPLHF. Here the CDR3 DNA reads TGTGCCAGCAGCCCCGGGGACGGGGCGGATTCACCCCTCCACTTT.

J is TRBJ2-7 and V is TRBV3-1; TRBD1 agrees at 7 bases. The J segment lost 6 bases and the V segment lost 4 bases, leaving 12 bases of the junction unmatched. The length of the CDR3 is 15 residues. Germline CDR1 LGHDT, CDR2 YNNKEL (reference sequence). The CDR3 DNA is TGTGCCAGCAGCCCATACAGGGGAACCCTGGTCGAGCAGTACTTC. It specifies CASSPYRGTLVEQYF.

The genes are TRBV2 and TRBJ2-7; D remains unclear. This CDR3 region has 12 residues. Trimming pared 7 bases from V and 3 bases from J, leaving 10 bases between. Germline values: CDR1 SNHLY, CDR2 FYNNEI. The CDR3, as DNA: TGTGCCAGCAATACAGACCTCTACGAGCAGTACTTC. Amino acids: CASNTDLYEQYF.

This rearrangement joins TRBV27 to TRBJ2-1; D unclear. This CDR3 contains 14 residues. The germline CDR1 and CDR2 sequences are MNHEY and SMNVEV (reference sequence). V shed 5 bases and J shed 0 bases, with 8 bases lying between them. The CDR3 loop reads CASSPRGSYNEQFF. The DNA of the CDR3 is TGTGCCAGCAGTCCCCGCGGCTCCTACAATGAGCAGTTCTTC.